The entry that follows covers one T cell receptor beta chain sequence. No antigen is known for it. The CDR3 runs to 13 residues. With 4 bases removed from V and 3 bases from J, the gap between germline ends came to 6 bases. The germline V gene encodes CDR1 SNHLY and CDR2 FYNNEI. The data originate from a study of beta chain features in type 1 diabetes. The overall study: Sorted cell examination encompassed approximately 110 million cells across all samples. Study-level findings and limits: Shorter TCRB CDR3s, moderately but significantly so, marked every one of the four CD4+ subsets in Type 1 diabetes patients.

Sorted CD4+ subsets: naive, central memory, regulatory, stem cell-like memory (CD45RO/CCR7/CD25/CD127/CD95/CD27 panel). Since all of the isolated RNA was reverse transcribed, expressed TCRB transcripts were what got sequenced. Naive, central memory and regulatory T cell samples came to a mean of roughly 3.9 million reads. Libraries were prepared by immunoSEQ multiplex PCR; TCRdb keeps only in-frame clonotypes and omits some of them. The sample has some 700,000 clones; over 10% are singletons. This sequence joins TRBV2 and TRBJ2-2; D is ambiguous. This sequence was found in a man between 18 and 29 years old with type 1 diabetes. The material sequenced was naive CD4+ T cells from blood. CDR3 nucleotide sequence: TGTGCCAGCAGTGTCACGGACACCGGGGAGCTGTTTTTT. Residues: CASSVTDTGELFF.